This TCR beta chain was retrieved from a study of shared clonotypes between healthy human individuals. Study as a whole: Serving as donors were two women and three men, whose ages spanned 18 to 49. Broader study findings: How much donors shared clonotypes was expected to be affected by sequencing depth.

This clone was seen many times. Its antigen remains unknown. How the authors handled the data: ImmunoSEQ output lacked quality scores and full-length reads, limiting matched filtering. Profiled with immunoSEQ multiplex PCR; TCRdb holds only in-frame clones, not every one. Clone size and the V and J calls come from that table; the DNA yielded D and trimming. The sample contains fewer than 650,000 clones, 60% to 85% of which appear only once. The junction had 6 bases not matched to a gene; V was cut back by 3 bases and J by 6 bases. The CDR3 runs 15 residues. Germline loops: CDR1 MRHNA, CDR2 SNTAGT. This TCR came from a woman aged 40 to 50 in good health. Some clones in this sample may be carry-over from other donors' samples. The sequencing input was PBMCs. The chain employs TRBV6-4 and TRBJ2-2; 8 bases fit TRBD2. The CDR3 protein is CASSDRAGESGELFF. The CDR3 DNA reads as TGTGCCAGCAGTGATCGAGCGGGAGAGTCCGGGGAGCTGTTTTTT.